This T cell receptor beta chain was recovered during a study of blood T cell repertoires in COVID-19. TCRdb's copy holds only in-frame clones and misses some; the assay was immunoSEQ multiplex PCR. Of tens of thousands of clones in the sample, approximately 84% are singletons; the top ten hold around 10%. The CDR3 runs 14 residues. The germline gives CDR1 SEHNR, CDR2 FQNEAQ (reference sequence). Losses at the gene ends were 7 bases for V and 7 bases for J; bases not matched to a gene: 7. This chain links TRBV7-9 with TRBJ1-4; 9 bases are a match to TRBD1. The sequencing sample was made of peripheral blood. This TCR came from an elderly man with COVID-19, enrolled during active disease. The CDR3 spells CASINRGQAEKLFF. As DNA, the CDR3 is TGTGCCAGCATAAACAGGGGGCAGGCTGAAAAACTGTTTTTT.